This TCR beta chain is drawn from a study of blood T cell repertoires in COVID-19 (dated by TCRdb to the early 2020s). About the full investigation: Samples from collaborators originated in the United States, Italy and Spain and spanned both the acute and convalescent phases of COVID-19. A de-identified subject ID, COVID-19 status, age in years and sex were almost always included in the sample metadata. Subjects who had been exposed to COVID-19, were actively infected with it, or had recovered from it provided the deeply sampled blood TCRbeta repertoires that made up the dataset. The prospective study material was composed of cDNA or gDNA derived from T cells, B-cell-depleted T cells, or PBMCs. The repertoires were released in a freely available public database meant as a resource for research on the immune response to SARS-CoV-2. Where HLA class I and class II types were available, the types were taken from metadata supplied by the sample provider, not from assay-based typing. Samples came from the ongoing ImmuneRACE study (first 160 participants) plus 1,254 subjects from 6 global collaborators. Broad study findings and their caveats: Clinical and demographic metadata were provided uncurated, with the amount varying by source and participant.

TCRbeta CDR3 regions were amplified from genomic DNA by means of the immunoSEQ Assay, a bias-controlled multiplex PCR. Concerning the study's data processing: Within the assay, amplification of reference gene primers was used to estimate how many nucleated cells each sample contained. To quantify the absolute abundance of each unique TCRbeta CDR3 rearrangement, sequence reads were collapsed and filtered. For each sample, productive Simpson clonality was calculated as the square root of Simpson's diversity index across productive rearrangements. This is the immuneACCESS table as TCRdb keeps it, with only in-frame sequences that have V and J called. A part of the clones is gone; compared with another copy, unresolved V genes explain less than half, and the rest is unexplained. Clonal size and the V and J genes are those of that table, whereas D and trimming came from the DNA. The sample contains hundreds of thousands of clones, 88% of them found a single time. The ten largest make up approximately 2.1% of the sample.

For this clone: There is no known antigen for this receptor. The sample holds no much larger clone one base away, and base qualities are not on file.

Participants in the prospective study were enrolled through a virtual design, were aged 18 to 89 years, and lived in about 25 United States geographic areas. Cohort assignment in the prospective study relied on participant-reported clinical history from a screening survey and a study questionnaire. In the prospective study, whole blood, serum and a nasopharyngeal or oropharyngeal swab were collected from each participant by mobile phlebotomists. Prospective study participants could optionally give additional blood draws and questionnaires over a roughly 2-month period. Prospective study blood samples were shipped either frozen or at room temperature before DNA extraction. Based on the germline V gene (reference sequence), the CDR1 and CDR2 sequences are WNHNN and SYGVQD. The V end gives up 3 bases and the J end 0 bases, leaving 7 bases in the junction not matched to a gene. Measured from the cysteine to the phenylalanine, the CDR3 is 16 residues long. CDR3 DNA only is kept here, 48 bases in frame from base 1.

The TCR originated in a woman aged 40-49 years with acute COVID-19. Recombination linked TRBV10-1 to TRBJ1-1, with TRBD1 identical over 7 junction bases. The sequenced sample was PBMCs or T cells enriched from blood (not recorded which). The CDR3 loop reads CASSETPGQVNTEAFF. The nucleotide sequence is TGCGCCAGCAGTGAAACCCCTGGACAGGTGAACACTGAAGCTTTCTTT.